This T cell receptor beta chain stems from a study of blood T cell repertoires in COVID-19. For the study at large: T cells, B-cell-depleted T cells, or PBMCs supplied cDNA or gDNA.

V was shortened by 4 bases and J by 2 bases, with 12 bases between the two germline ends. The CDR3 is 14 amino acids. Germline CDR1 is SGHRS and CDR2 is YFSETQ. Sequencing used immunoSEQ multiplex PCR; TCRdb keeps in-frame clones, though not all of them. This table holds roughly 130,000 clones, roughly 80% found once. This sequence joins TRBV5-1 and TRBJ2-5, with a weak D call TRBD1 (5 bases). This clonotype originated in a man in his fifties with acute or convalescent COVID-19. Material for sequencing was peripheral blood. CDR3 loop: CASSRTGIQETQYF. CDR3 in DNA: TGCGCCAGCAGCAGAACAGGAATTCAAGAGACCCAGTACTTC.